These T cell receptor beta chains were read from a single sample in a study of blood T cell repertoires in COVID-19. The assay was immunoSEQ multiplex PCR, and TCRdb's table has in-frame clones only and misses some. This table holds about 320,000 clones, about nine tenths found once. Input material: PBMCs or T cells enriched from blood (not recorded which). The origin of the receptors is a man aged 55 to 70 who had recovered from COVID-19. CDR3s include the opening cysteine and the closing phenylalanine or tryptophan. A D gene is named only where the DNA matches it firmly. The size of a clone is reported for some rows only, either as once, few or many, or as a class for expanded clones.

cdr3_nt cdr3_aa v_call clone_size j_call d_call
TGTGCCAGCAGCATTAGCGGGAAGACAGATACGCAGTATTTT CASSISGKTDTQYF TRBV5-5 once TRBJ2-3 TRBD2
TGTGCCTGGCTAAAAGGCAGGGGACGAGCAACTAATGAAAAACTGTTTTTT CAWLKGRGRATNEKLFF TRBV30 few TRBJ1-4 NA
TGTGCCAGCAGTCTCGGACAGGGTTATGGAAATGAGCAGTTCTTC CASSLGQGYGNEQFF TRBV27 NA TRBJ2-1 TRBD1
TGTGCCAGCAGGCGGGACGGCCCTAGCAATCAGCCCCAGCATTTT CASRRDGPSNQPQHF TRBV2 NA TRBJ1-5 NA
TGTGCCAGCAGCGCCGGGACGAACACCGGGGAGCTGTTTTTT CASSAGTNTGELFF TRBV9 NA TRBJ2-2 NA
TGTGCCAGCAGCGTAGACATGGGGGGAGGTATTACCACTGAAGCTTTCTTT CASSVDMGGGITTEAFF TRBV9 NA TRBJ1-1 NA
TGTGCCAGCAGCCAAGACGAAGGCAGGTGGACAGGCCTCTACGAGCAGTACTTC CASSQDEGRWTGLYEQYF TRBV3-1/TRBV3-2 NA TRBJ2-7 TRBD1
TGTGCCAGTAGTATAGGAGGGGGGGACACTGAAGCTTTCTTT CASSIGGGDTEAFF TRBV19 NA TRBJ1-1 NA
TGTGCCAGCAGTCGAGGGACAGGAGTGCGCTACGAGCAGTACTTC CASSRGTGVRYEQYF TRBV6-5 NA TRBJ2-7 TRBD1
TGTGCTAGTGGTTTGCGTGGAAACACCATATATTTT CASGLRGNTIYF TRBV12-5 once TRBJ1-3 NA
TGTGCCAGCAGCTTGGGTTCGGCTAGCGGGCGCTACAATGAGCAGTTCTTC CASSLGSASGRYNEQFF TRBV5-6 NA TRBJ2-1 TRBD2
TGTGCCAGCAGCTCCGCGGACAGGGGGGTGACCGGGGAGCTGTTTTTT CASSSADRGVTGELFF TRBV7-6 once TRBJ2-2 TRBD1
TGTGCCAGTAGGGGGAAGGGACAGGGGAACTATGGCTACACCTTC CASRGKGQGNYGYTF TRBV19 NA TRBJ1-2 TRBD1
TGCGCCAGCAGCGGGTGGGGGACACAAGAGACCCAGTACTTC CASSGWGTQETQYF TRBV5-1 once TRBJ2-5 NA
TGTGCCAGCAGGACAGGGACGGATGGCTACACCTTC CASRTGTDGYTF TRBV12-3/TRBV12-4 NA TRBJ1-2 TRBD1
TGCGCCAGCAGCCAAGATCTATTTGGGACTTATACGCAGTATTTT CASSQDLFGTYTQYF TRBV4-1 NA TRBJ2-3 NA
TGTGCCAGCAGCCGTAAGACAGTTGAAAATGAGCAGTTCTTC CASSRKTVENEQFF TRBV3-1/TRBV3-2 NA TRBJ2-1 NA
TGTGCCACCAGCAGAGGGAGGCGGTTGGCTGGAAACACCATATATTTT CATSRGRRLAGNTIYF TRBV15 NA TRBJ1-3 NA
TGTGCCAGCAGCTTGTCCCGGTACGAGCAGTACTTC CASSLSRYEQYF TRBV11-2 once TRBJ2-7 NA
TGTGCCAGCAGTGCAACGGGACATACTGAAGCTTTCTTT CASSATGHTEAFF TRBV12-3/TRBV12-4 NA TRBJ1-1 NA
TGCGCCAGCAGCCAAGATGGGGAGTCGGCCTATGGCTACACCTTC CASSQDGESAYGYTF TRBV4-3 NA TRBJ1-2 NA
TGTGCCAGCTCAGCGACCAACCGGGACAGGTGGGTTTACAATCAGCCCCAGCATTTT CASSATNRDRWVYNQPQHF TRBV18 NA TRBJ1-5 TRBD1
TGCGCCAGCAGTCCCGGGACTACTAACAATGAGCAGTTCTTC CASSPGTTNNEQFF TRBV5-1 few TRBJ2-1 TRBD2
TGTGCCAGCAGCCCCCGACCTAGACAGGCAACTAATGAAAAACTGTTTTTT CASSPRPRQATNEKLFF TRBV9 NA TRBJ1-4 NA
TGCAGTGCTAGTAGGGGCCTGGTGAATCAGCCCCAGCATTTT CSASRGLVNQPQHF TRBV20-1 NA TRBJ1-5 NA
TGTGCCAGCCGACAGGGCGCTGGAAACACCATATATTTT CASRQGAGNTIYF TRBV7-9 NA TRBJ1-3 TRBD1
TGTGCCAGTAGTATTACTGGGGCCAACGTCCTGACTTTC CASSITGANVLTF TRBV19 NA TRBJ2-6 NA
TGTGCCACCAGCAGAGATGGCAGAGGCGACACTGAAGCTTTCTTT CATSRDGRGDTEAFF TRBV15 NA TRBJ1-1 NA
TGTGCCAGCAGCCAAGTGTATGTTAGCTCCTACGAGCAGTACTTC CASSQVYVSSYEQYF TRBV3-1/TRBV3-2 NA TRBJ2-7 NA
TGTGCTAGCAGCTTGGCGGGAGCCGGGGAGCTGTTTTTT CASSLAGAGELFF TRBV7-7 NA TRBJ2-2 TRBD2
TGTGCCAGCAGCCCATTGGGAGGGGCGAACACTGAAGCTTTCTTT CASSPLGGANTEAFF TRBV14 NA TRBJ1-1 NA
TGTGCCAACCAACCGAGGGACAGGGGCGTCACCGGGGAGCTGTTTTTT CANQPRDRGVTGELFF TRBV2 NA TRBJ2-2 TRBD1
TGTGCCAGCAGCCCCCCGGGGGGCGGCGAGCAGTTCTTC CASSPPGGGEQFF TRBV7-9 NA TRBJ2-1 NA
TGTGCCAGCAGCTTAGGACAGGGTTTCACCTACAATGAGCAGTTCTTC CASSLGQGFTYNEQFF TRBV13 NA TRBJ2-1 NA
TGTGCCAGCAGTTACACGTCAGGGCTAGCGGGGGAGACCCAGTACTTC CASSYTSGLAGETQYF TRBV6-2/TRBV6-3 NA TRBJ2-5 TRBD2
TGTGCCAGCAGTTACTCGATATATAGTGGAGGAACTGAAGCTTTCTTT CASSYSIYSGGTEAFF TRBV6-5 NA TRBJ1-1 NA
TGCGCCAGCAGGGACCATACAGGGCCCTACGATAACTATGGCTACACCTTC CASRDHTGPYDNYGYTF TRBV10-2 few TRBJ1-2 NA
TGTGCCAGCAGTCTGGCCCCGAACACTGAAGCTTTCTTT CASSLAPNTEAFF TRBV3-1/TRBV3-2 NA TRBJ1-1 NA
TGTGCCAGCAGCTTGAGGATAAAAACTAGCGGGACTTCGTACGAGCAGTACTTC CASSLRIKTSGTSYEQYF TRBV7-8 NA TRBJ2-7 TRBD2
TGTGCCAGTAGCCGACTAGCGGTCTCCTACAATGAGCAGTTCTTC CASSRLAVSYNEQFF TRBV19 NA TRBJ2-1 TRBD2
TGTGCCAGCAGCCAAGAGAACAGGGGGCTTTTAGGGACTGAAGCTTTCTTT CASSQENRGLLGTEAFF TRBV3-1/TRBV3-2 NA TRBJ1-1 TRBD1
TGCGCCAGCACTCCTAGCGGGAACTACAATGAGCAGTTCTTC CASTPSGNYNEQFF TRBV10-2 NA TRBJ2-1 TRBD2
TGTGCCAGCAGTTCAGCCTCGGGACTCCTCTACAATGAGCAGTTCTTC CASSSASGLLYNEQFF TRBV27 NA TRBJ2-1 NA
TGTGCCTCCAATGGGGACAGGGGAGGCGAGCAGTACTTC CASNGDRGGEQYF TRBV10-3 NA TRBJ2-7 TRBD1
TGTGCCAGTAGACAGGGTTCGAGCTATGGCTACACCTTC CASRQGSSYGYTF TRBV19 NA TRBJ1-2 NA